This T cell receptor beta chain stems from a study of OX40 agonist ivuxolimab in advanced cancers. CDR1 and CDR2 from the germline V gene are SGHTA and FQGNSA. The CDR3 has 16 amino acids. The ends lost 5 bases at V and 2 bases at J; junction bases unmatched: 10. Sequencing used immunoSEQ multiplex PCR; TCRdb keeps in-frame clones, though not all of them. The sample lists approximately 82,000 clones, about 93% occurring once. This receptor was obtained from an adult with an advanced solid tumor such as melanoma, head and neck, liver or kidney cancer. The genes are TRBV7-2 and TRBJ2-7; 9 positions match TRBD2. Material: CD4+ or CD8+ T cells sorted from blood, obtained in a trial of the OX40 agonist ivuxolimab. For the CDR3, the DNA is TGTGCCAGCAGCCAATCCCAGCGGGAGGTAACCTACGAGCAGTACTTC. It yields the protein CASSQSQREVTYEQYF.